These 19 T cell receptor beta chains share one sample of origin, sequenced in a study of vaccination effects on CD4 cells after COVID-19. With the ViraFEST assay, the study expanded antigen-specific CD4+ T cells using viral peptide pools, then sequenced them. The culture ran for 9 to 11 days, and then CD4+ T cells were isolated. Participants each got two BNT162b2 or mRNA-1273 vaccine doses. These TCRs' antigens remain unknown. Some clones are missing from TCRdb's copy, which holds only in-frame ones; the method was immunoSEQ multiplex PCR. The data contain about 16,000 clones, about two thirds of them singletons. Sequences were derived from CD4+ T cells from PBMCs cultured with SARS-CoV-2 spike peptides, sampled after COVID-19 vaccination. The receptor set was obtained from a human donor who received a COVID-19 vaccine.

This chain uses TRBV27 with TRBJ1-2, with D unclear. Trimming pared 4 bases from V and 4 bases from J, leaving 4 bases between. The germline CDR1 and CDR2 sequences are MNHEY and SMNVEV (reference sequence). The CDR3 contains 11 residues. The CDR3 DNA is TGTGCCAGCAGTTCGCTCTATGGCTACACCTTC. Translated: CASSSLYGYTF.

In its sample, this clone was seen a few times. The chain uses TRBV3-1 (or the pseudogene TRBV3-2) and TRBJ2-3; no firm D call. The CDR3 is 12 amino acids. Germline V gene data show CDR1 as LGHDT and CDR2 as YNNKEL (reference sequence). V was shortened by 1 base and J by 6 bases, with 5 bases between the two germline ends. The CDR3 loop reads CASSQGLDTQYF. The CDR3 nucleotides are TGTGCCAGCAGCCAAGGATTGGATACGCAGTATTTT.

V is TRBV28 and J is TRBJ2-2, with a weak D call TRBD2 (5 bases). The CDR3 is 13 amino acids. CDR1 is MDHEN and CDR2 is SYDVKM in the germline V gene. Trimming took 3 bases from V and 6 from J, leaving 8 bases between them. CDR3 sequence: CASSLVRAGELFF. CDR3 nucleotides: TGTGCCAGCAGTTTGGTGCGGGCCGGGGAGCTGTTTTTT.

This CDR3 is CASSRQGIWTEAFF. CDR3 DNA: TGTGCCAGCAGCAGACAGGGGATATGGACTGAAGCTTTCTTT. The chain couples TRBV27 to TRBJ1-1; 8 nucleotides line up with TRBD1. V shed 6 bases, J shed 5 bases, and the junction held 8 bases outside the gene matches. Germline-derived CDR1 and CDR2 are MNHEY and SMNVEV (reference sequence). There are 14 residues in the CDR3.

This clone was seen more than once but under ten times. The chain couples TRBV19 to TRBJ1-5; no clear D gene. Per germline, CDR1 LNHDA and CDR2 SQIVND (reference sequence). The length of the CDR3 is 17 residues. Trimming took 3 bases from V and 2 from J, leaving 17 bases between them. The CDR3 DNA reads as TGTGCCAGTAGTATCCTGGGTGGGGAAAAACGCAATCAGCCCCAGCATTTT. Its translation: CASSILGGEKRNQPQHF.

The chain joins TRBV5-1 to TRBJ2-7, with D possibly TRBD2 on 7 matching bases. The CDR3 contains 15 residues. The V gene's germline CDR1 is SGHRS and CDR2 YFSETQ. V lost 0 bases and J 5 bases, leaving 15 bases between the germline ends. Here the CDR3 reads CASSLEGGGAHEQYF. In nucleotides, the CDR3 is TGCGCCAGCAGCTTGGAAGGGGGAGGGGCCCACGAGCAGTACTTC.

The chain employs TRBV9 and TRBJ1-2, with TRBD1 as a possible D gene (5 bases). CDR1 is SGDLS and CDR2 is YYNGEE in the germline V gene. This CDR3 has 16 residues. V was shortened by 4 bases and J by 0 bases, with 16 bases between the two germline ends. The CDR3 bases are TGTGCCAGCAGCCGATCTCCTCGACAGTCTAACTATGGCTACACCTTC. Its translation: CASSRSPRQSNYGYTF.

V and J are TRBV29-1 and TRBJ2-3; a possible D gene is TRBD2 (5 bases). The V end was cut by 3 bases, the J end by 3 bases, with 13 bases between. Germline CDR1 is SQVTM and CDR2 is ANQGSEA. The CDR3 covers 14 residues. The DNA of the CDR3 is TGCAGCGTTGATTTCAGCACGGGGACAGATACGCAGTATTTT. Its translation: CSVDFSTGTDTQYF.

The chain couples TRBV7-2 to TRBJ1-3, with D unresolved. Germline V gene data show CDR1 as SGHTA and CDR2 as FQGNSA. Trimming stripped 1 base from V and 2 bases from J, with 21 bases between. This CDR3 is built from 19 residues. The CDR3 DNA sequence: TGTGCCAGCAGCTTAGTAGTTTCTTCGGGGAAGAGGGCTGGAAACACCATATATTTT. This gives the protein CASSLVVSSGKRAGNTIYF.

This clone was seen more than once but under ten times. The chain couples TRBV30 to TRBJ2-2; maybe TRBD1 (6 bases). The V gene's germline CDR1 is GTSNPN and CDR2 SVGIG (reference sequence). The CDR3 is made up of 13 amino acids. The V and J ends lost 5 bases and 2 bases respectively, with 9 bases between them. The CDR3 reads CAWDRTNTGELFF. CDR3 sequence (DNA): TGTGCCTGGGACAGGACAAACACCGGGGAGCTGTTTTTT.

The CDR3 bases are TGTGCCAGCAGTACCCGACAGGGCCCTAACTATGGCTACACCTTC. This sequence encodes CASSTRQGPNYGYTF. The chain has TRBV6-5 and TRBJ1-2; 7 bases agree with TRBD1. The CDR3 contains 15 residues. Germline V gene data show CDR1 as MNHEY and CDR2 as SVGAGI. Trimming took 5 bases from V and 0 from J; bases not matched to a gene: 6.

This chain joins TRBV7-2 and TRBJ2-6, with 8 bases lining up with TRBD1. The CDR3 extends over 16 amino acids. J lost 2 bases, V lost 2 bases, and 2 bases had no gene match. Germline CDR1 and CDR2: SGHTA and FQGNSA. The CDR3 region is CASSLQGAAGANVLTF. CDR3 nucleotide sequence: TGTGCCAGCAGCTTACAGGGGGCAGCTGGGGCCAACGTCCTGACTTTC.

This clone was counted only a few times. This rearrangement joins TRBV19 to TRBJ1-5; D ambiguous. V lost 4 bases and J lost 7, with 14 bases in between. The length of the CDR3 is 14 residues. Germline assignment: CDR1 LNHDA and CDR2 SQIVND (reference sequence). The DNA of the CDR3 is TGTGCCAGTAGTAACGTCCGAGGGAACCAGCCCCAGCATTTT. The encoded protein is CASSNVRGNQPQHF.

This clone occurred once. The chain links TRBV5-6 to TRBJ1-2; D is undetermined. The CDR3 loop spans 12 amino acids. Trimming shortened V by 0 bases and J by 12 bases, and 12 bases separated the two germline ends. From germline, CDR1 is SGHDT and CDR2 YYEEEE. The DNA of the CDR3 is TGTGCCAGCAGCTTGGGGATAGGGTCGGACACCTTC. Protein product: CASSLGIGSDTF.

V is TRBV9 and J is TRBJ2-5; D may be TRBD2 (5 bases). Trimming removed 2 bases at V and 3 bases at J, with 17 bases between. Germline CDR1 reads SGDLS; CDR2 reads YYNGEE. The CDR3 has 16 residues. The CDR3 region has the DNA TGTGCCAGCAGCGTCCAACCGGCGAGAGGGAAAGAGACCCAGTACTTC. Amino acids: CASSVQPARGKETQYF.

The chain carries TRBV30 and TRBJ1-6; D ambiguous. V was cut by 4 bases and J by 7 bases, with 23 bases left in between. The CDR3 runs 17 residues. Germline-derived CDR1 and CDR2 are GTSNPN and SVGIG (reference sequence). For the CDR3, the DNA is TGTGCCTGGACCAGGACCTGGACGCCGGGGTGGAATTCACCCCTCCACTTT. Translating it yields CAWTRTWTPGWNSPLHF. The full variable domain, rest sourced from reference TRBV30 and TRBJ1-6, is SQTIHQWPATLVQPVGSPLSLECTVEGTSNPNLYWYRQAAGRGLQLLFYSVGIGQISSEVPQNLSASRPQDRQFILSSKKLLLSDSGFYLCAWTRTWTPGWNSPLHFGNGTRLTVT.

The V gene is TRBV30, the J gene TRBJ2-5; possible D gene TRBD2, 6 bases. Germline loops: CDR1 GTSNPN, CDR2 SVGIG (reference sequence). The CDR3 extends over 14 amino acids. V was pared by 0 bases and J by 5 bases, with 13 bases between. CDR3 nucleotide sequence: TGTGCCTGGAGTGTACGCGGGGTTACGGAGACCCAGTACTTC. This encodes CAWSVRGVTETQYF.

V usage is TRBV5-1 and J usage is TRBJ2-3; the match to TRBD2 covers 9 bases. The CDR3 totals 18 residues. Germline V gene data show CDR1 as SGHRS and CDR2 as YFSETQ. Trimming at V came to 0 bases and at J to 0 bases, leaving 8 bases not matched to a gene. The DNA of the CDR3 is TGCGCCAGCAGCTTGGAGGGTCCTAGCGGGACTAGCACAGATACGCAGTATTTT. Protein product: CASSLEGPSGTSTDTQYF.

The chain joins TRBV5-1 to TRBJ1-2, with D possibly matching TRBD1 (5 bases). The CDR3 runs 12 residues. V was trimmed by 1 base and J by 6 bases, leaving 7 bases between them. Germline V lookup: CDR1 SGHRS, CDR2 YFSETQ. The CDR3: CASSLRGDGYTF. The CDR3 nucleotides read TGCGCCAGCAGCTTGCGGGGGGATGGCTACACCTTC.